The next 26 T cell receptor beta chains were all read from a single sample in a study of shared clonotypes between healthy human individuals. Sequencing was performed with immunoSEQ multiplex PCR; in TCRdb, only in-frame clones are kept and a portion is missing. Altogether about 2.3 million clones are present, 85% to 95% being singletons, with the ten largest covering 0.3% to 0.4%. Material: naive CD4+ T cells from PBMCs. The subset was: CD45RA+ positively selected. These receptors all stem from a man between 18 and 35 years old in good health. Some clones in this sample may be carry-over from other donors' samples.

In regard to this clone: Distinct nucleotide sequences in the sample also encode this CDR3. Here the CDR3 DNA reads TGTGCCAGCAGCTTGGGGGGGCTTAGCTATGGCTACACCTTC. This gives the protein CASSLGGLSYGYTF. The gene calls are TRBV7-2 and TRBJ1-2; tentative D call: TRBD1 (6 bases). The V gene's germline CDR1 is SGHTA and CDR2 FQGNSA. V gave up 3 bases and J gave up 4 bases, with 12 bases separating them. The CDR3 is 14 amino acids.

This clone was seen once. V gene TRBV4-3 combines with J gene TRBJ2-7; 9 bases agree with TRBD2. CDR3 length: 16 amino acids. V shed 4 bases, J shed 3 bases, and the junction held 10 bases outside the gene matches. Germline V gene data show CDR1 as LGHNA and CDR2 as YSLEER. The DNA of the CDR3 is TGCGCCAGCAGCCTCACGACTAGCGGACCTTTCTACGAGCAGTACTTC. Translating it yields CASSLTTSGPFYEQYF.

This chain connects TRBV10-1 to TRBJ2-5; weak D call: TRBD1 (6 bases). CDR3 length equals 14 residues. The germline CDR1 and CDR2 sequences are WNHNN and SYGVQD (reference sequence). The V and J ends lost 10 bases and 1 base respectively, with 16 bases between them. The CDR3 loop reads CAKQGHQLQETQYF. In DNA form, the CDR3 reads TGCGCCAAGCAGGGACACCAACTCCAAGAGACCCAGTACTTC.

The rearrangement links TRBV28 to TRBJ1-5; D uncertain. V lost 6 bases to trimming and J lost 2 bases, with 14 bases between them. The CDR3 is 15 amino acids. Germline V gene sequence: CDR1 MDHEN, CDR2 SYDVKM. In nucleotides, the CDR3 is TGTGCCAGCAGAAGAGTGGGCGCGGGCAATCAGCCCCAGCATTTT. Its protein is CASRRVGAGNQPQHF.

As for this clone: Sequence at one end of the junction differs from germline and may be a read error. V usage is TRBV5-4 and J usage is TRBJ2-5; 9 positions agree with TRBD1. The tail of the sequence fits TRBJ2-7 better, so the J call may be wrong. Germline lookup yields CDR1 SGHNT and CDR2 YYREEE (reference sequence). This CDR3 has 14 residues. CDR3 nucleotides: TGTGCCAACAGCTTGGGAGGGACAGGGACCGAGCAGTACTTC. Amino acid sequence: CANSLGGTGTEQYF.

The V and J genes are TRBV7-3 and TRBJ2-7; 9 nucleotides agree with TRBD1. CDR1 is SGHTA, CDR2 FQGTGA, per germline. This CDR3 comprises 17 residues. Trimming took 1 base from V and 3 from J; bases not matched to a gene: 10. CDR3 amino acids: CASSLRGSGQGHYEQYF. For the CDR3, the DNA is TGTGCCAGCAGCTTAAGAGGATCGGGACAGGGACACTACGAGCAGTACTTC.

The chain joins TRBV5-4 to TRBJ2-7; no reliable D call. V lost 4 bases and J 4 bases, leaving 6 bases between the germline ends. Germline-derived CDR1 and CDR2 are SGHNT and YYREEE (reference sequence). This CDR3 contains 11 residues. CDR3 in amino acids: CASSDGYEQYF. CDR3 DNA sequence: TGTGCCAGCAGCGACGGATACGAGCAGTACTTC.

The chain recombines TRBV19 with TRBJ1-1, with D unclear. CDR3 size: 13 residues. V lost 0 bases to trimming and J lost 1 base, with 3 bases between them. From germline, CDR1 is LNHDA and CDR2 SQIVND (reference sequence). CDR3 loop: CASSIDGNTEAFF. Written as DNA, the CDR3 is TGTGCCAGTAGTATAGACGGGAACACTGAAGCTTTCTTT.

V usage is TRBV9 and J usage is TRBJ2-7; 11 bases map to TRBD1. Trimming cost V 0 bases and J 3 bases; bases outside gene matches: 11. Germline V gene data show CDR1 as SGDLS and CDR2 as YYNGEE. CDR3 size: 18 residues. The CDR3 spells CASSVDPLAGTGGYEQYF. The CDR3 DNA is TGTGCCAGCAGCGTAGACCCACTAGCCGGGACAGGGGGCTACGAGCAGTACTTC.

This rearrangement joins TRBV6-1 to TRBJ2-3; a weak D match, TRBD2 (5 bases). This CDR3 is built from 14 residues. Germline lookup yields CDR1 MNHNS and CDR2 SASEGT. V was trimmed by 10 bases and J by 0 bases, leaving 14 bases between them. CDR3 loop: CATRSRGSTDTQYF. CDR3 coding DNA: TGTGCCACAAGGTCACGCGGGAGCACAGATACGCAGTATTTT.

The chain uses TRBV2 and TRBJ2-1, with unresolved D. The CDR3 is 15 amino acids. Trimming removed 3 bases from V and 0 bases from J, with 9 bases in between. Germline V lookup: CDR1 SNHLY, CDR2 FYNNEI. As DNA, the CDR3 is TGTGCCAGCAGTGATCCAGCGCCCTCCTACAATGAGCAGTTCTTC. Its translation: CASSDPAPSYNEQFF.

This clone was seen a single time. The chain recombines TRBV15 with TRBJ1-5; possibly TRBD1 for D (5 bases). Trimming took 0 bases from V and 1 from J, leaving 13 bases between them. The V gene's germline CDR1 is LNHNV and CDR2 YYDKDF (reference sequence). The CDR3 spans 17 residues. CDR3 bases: TGTGCCACCAGCAGAGATCGGGGGGTTATAAGCAATCAGCCCCAGCATTTT. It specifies CATSRDRGVISNQPQHF.

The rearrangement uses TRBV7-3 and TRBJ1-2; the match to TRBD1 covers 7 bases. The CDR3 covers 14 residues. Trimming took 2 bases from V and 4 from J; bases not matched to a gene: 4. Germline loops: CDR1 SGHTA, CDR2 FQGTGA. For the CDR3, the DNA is TGTGCCAGCAGCTTAGGAGGGACAGTCTATGGCTACACCTTC. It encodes CASSLGGTVYGYTF.

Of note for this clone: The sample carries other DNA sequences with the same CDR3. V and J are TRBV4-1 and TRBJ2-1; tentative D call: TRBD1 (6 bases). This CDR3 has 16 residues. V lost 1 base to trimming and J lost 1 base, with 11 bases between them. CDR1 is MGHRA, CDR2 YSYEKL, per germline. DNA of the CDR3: TGCGCCAGCAGCCAAGTGGGTAGGGGGTCCTACAATGAGCAGTTCTTC. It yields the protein CASSQVGRGSYNEQFF.

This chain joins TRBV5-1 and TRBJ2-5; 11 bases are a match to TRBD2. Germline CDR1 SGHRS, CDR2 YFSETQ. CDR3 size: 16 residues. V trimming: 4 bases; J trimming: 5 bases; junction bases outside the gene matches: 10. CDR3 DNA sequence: TGCGCCAGCAGCGCCCAACTAGCGGGAGCGGGGGAGACCCAGTACTTC. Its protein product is CASSAQLAGAGETQYF.

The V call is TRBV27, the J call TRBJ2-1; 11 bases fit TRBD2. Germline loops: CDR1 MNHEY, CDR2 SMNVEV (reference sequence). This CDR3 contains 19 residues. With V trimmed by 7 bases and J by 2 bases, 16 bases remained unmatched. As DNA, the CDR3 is TGTGCCAGCACCACGAGGGCCGTCTCTAGCGGGAGGCCCTACAATGAGCAGTTCTTC. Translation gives CASTTRAVSSGRPYNEQFF.

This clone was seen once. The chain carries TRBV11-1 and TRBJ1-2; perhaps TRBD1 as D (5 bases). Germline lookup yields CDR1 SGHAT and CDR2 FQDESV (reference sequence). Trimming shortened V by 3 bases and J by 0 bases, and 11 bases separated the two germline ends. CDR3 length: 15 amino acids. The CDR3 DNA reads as TGTGCCAGCAGCTTTGGTCCGGGACCTAACTATGGCTACACCTTC. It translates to CASSFGPGPNYGYTF.

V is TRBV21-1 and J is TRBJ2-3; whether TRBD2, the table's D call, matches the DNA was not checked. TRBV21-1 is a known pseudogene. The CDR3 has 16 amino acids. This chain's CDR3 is CASSLPTSGNTDTQYF. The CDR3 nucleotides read TGTGCCAGCAGCCTACCGACTAGCGGGAACACAGATACGCAGTATTTT.

The CDR3 is CAWDPGQGGGTEAFF. In nucleotides, the CDR3 is TGTGCCTGGGACCCCGGTCAGGGGGGAGGAACTGAAGCTTTCTTT. The rearrangement joins TRBV30 to TRBJ1-1, with 7 nucleotides matching TRBD1. Germline CDR1 and CDR2: GTSNPN and SVGIG (reference sequence). The CDR3 loop spans 15 amino acids. V was clipped by 5 bases and J by 5 bases; unmatched bases: 14.

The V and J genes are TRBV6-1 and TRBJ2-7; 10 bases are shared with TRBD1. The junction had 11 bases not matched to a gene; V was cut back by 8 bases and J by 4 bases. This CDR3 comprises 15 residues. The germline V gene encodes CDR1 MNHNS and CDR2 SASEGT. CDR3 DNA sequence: TGTGCCAGCTCCGGGTGGGACAGGGGTTCGTACGAGCAGTACTTC. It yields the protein CASSGWDRGSYEQYF.

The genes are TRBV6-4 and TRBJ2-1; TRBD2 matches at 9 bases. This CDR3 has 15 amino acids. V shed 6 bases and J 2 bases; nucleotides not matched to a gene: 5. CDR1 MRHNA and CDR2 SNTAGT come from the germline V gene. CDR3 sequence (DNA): TGTGCCAGCAGCGATATAGCGGGAGCCTACAATGAGCAGTTCTTC. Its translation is CASSDIAGAYNEQFF.

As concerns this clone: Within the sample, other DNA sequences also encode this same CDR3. The CDR3 protein is CASSTSNQPQHF. For the CDR3, the DNA is TGTGCCAGCAGTACTAGCAATCAGCCCCAGCATTTT. The chain carries TRBV2 and TRBJ1-5, with D hard to call. The germline CDR1 and CDR2 sequences are SNHLY and FYNNEI. The CDR3 spans 12 residues. Trimming shortened V by 5 bases and J by 0 bases, and 2 bases separated the two germline ends.

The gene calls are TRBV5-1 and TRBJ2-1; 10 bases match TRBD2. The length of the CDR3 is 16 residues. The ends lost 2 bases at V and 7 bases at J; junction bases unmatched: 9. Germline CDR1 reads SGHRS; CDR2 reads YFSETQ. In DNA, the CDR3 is TGCGCCAGCAGCTTAACGGCTAGCGGGAGTGGGAATGAGCAGTTCTTC. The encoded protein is CASSLTASGSGNEQFF.

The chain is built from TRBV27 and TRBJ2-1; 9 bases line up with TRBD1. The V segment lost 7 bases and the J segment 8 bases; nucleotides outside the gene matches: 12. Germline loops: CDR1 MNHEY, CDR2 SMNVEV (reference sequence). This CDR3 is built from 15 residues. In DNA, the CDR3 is TGTGCCAGCAAATTACCGGGACAGGGCGGGGATGAGCAGTTCTTC. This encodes CASKLPGQGGDEQFF.

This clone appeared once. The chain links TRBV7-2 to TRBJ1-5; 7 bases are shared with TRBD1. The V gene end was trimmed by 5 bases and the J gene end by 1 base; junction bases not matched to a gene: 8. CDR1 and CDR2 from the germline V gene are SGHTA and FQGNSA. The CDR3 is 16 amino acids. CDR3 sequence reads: CASSPITGVSNQPQHF. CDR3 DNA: TGTGCCAGCAGCCCGATTACAGGGGTGAGCAATCAGCCCCAGCATTTT.

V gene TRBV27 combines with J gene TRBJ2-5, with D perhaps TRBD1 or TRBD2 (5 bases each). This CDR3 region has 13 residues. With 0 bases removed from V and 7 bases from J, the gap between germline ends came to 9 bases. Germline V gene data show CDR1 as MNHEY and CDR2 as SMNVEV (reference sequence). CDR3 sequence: CASSLSTGGTQYF. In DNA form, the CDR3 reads TGTGCCAGCAGTTTATCGACTGGGGGGACCCAGTACTTC.